This T cell receptor (beta chain) is drawn from a study of shared clonotypes between healthy human individuals. Findings of the study overall: In a few donors, about 5% of naive CD4 clonotypes appeared in common.

Method: immunoSEQ multiplex PCR; TCRdb's copy keeps in-frame clones and lacks some. The sample records roughly 810,000 clones, just over 95% being singletons. This CDR3 has 15 amino acids. Germline loops: CDR1 ENHRY, CDR2 SYGVKD. Unmatched junction bases numbered 6, after V lost 0 bases and J lost 5 bases. Naive CD8 cells comprised CD45RO-negative, CCR7-positively selected cells, excluding terminally differentiated effector memory CD45RA+ cells. As regards this clone: Its antigen is currently unknown.

The TCR originated in a man between 25 and 39 years old in good health. The V call is TRBV10-3, the J call TRBJ1-1; TRBD1 matches 7 bases. Sequences were obtained from naive CD8+ T cells sorted from blood. In DNA form, the CDR3 reads TGTGCCATCAGTGAGTCGGGGACAGCTAATACTGAAGCTTTCTTT. Encoded protein: CAISESGTANTEAFF.